These T cell receptor beta chains were read from a single sample in a study of metastatic and nonmetastatic thyroid tumors. Using MiXCR, TCRdb re-called clones from the PCR reads. The repertoire consists of around 15,000 clones, with approximately 20% occurring once and the leading ten covering less than 8%. Input material: adjacent normal tissue. The source is a female donor with papillary thyroid cancer or a benign thyroid nodule (not recorded which). Some clones in this sample may be carry-over from other donors' samples. Both conserved end residues are part of each CDR3. D genes are given only for firm matches. Only part of the rows carry a size: once, few, many, or a class if the clone is expanded.

TRBD1	TRBJ1-1	TRBV6-1	medium-sized	14	CASSSTGWNTEAFF	TGTGCCAGCAGTTCGACAGGGTGGAACACTGAAGCTTTCTTT
TRBD2	TRBJ2-5	TRBV20-1	medium-sized	15	CSARPPAGGLETQYF	TGCAGTGCTAGACCTCCAGCGGGAGGCCTGGAGACCCAGTACTTC
TRBD1	TRBJ1-2	TRBV12-3/TRBV12-4	.	16	CASSYPGTGASYGYTF	TGTGCCAGCAGTTACCCCGGGACAGGGGCCTCCTATGGCTACACCTTC
.	TRBJ2-1	TRBV13	many	14	CASSLNLAFDEQFF	TGTGCCAGCAGCTTAAATCTAGCATTCGATGAGCAGTTCTTC
TRBD2	TRBJ2-1	TRBV5-1	many	17	CASSWGTSGRDMNEQFF	TGCGCCAGCAGCTGGGGGACTAGCGGGAGGGATATGAATGAGCAGTTCTTC
.	TRBJ2-7	TRBV11-2	.	15	CASSLPGRSSYEQYF	TGTGCCAGCAGCTTACCGGGCAGGAGCTCCTACGAGCAGTACTTC
TRBD1	TRBJ1-1	TRBV6-1	medium-sized	13	CASSEWTGAEAFF	TGTGCCAGCAGTGAATGGACAGGGGCTGAAGCTTTCTTT
.	TRBJ2-1	TRBV11-3	many	11	CASSLGAAEFF	TGTGCCAGCAGCTTAGGGGCAGCGGAGTTCTTC
.	TRBJ1-5	TRBV30	many	15	CAWSVDSNSNQPQHF	TGTGCCTGGAGCGTGGACAGTAATAGCAATCAGCCCCAGCATTTT
.	TRBJ1-5	TRBV5-1	.	16	CASSLCGGGNNQPQHF	TGCGCCAGCAGTTTATGTGGGGGGGGCAACAATCAGCCCCAGCATTTT
.	TRBJ2-2	TRBV10-2	.	15	CASSESGVHTGEPFF	TGCGCCAGCAGTGAGTCGGGGGTCCACACCGGGGAGCCGTTTTTT
.	TRBJ1-1	TRBV9	.	14	CASIVGVRNTEAFF	TGTGCCAGCATCGTTGGGGTCAGGAACACTGAAGCTTTCTTT
.	TRBJ2-3	TRBV6-1	.	16	CASSDLPAATTDTQYF	TGTGCCAGCAGTGATCTCCCAGCGGCTACCACAGATACGCAGTATTTT
TRBD1	TRBJ1-5	TRBV7-9	many	14	CASSTGTGGQPQHF	TGTGCCAGCAGTACCGGGACAGGGGGACAGCCCCAGCATTTT
.	TRBJ1-1	TRBV4-1	many	15	CASSPSGGRFTEAFF	TGCGCCAGCAGCCCGAGTGGGGGGAGATTCACTGAAGCTTTCTTT
TRBD1	TRBJ2-5	TRBV2	.	19	CASSEARGGRTLSSETQYF	TGTGCCAGCAGCGAAGCGAGAGGGGGCAGAACACTATCGTCTGAGACCCAGTACTTC
TRBD1	TRBJ1-2	TRBV6-1	few	12	CASGGQFYGYTF	TGTGCCAGCGGGGGACAGTTTTATGGCTACACCTTC
.	TRBJ2-5	TRBV24-1	few	14	CDTSDQVVRETQYF	TGTGACACCAGTGACCAGGTGGTCCGAGAGACCCAGTACTTC
.	TRBJ1-1	TRBV5-1	many	14	CASTGDGPMTEAFF	TGCGCCAGCACCGGGGACGGACCTATGACTGAAGCTTTCTTT
TRBD1	TRBJ2-5	TRBV19	few	15	CASSRGGVHGETQYF	TGTGCCAGTAGTAGAGGGGGCGTCCACGGGGAGACCCAGTACTTC
TRBD1	TRBJ2-3	TRBV24-1	many	14	CATAGTGGWDTQYF	TGTGCCACCGCCGGGACAGGGGGCTGGGATACGCAGTATTTT
TRBD2	TRBJ2-1	TRBV27	medium-sized	14	CASSPGIAGNEQFF	TGTGCCAGCAGTCCCGGTATAGCGGGCAATGAGCAGTTCTTC
.	TRBJ2-3	TRBV15	many	12	CATSSPSDTQYF	TGTGCCACCAGCAGCCCCTCAGATACGCAGTATTTT
TRBD2	TRBJ2-1	TRBV6-1	few	14	CASRSGDSYNEQFF	TGTGCCAGCCGTAGCGGGGATAGCTACAATGAGCAGTTCTTC
.	TRBJ2-1	TRBV9	many	13	CASSEGIRGEQFF	TGTGCCAGCAGCGAGGGGATTCGTGGTGAGCAGTTCTTC
TRBD2	TRBJ2-7	TRBV12-3/TRBV12-4	few	14	CASSRVAGAYEQYF	TGTGCCAGCAGCCGAGTAGCGGGAGCGTACGAGCAGTACTTC
.	TRBJ1-5	TRBV7-8	medium-sized	14	CASSPTTRNQPQHF	TGTGCCAGCAGCCCAACCACACGCAATCAGCCCCAGCATTTT
TRBD2	TRBJ2-5	TRBV20-1	.	14	CSASTSGPPGTQYF	TGCAGTGCCTCCACTAGCGGCCCCCCTGGGACCCAGTACTTC
TRBD2	TRBJ2-7	TRBV6-1	medium-sized	14	CASSLAGVSYEQYF	TGTGCCAGCAGTCTAGCGGGAGTCTCCTACGAGCAGTACTTC
.	TRBJ2-1	TRBV6-2/TRBV6-3	few	16	CASRRDRQGAYNEQFF	TGTGCCAGCAGGAGAGATAGGCAAGGCGCCTACAATGAGCAGTTCTTC
TRBD2	TRBJ2-7	TRBV6-9	few	17	CASSYRTSGKLNYEQYF	TGTGCCAGCAGTTATCGGACTAGCGGGAAATTAAACTACGAGCAGTACTTC
TRBD1	TRBJ1-2	TRBV5-1	many	15	CASSWGTGAPYGYTF	TGCGCCAGCAGCTGGGGGACAGGGGCCCCGTATGGCTACACCTTC
.	TRBJ2-1	TRBV27	few	16	CASVGLGGLGLNEQFF	TGTGCCAGCGTGGGGTTAGGGGGATTAGGCCTTAATGAGCAGTTCTTC
.	TRBJ1-1	TRBV24-1	medium-sized	16	CATSESRGGSNTEAFF	TGTGCCACCAGTGAATCAAGGGGCGGCTCGAACACTGAAGCTTTCTTT
.	TRBJ1-6	TRBV15	medium-sized	13	CATSRAQDSPLHF	TGTGCCACCTCCAGGGCGCAGGATTCACCCCTCCACTTT
.	TRBJ1-1	TRBV6-1	medium-sized	15	CASSDGPGQYNEAFF	TGTGCCAGCAGTGACGGCCCCGGACAGTACAATGAAGCTTTCTTT
.	TRBJ2-3	TRBV6-1	few	14	CASSPGLVTYTQYF	TGTGCCAGCAGTCCAGGGCTAGTGACATATACTCAGTATTTT
.	TRBJ1-1	TRBV28	medium-sized	13	CASSLGGHTEAFF	TGTGCCAGCAGTTTAGGGGGGCACACTGAAGCTTTCTTT
TRBD2	TRBJ2-1	TRBV7-2	many	16	CASSASGTSGRNEQFF	TGTGCCAGCAGCGCGTCCGGGACTAGCGGGAGAAATGAGCAGTTCTTC
TRBD1	TRBJ1-5	TRBV6-1	medium-sized	15	CASSGQGNSNQPQHF	TGTGCCAGCAGTGGACAGGGGAATAGCAATCAGCCCCAGCATTTT
.	TRBJ1-2	TRBV9	.	13	CASSAQGRVGYTF	TGTGCCAGCAGCGCCCAGGGGAGGGTCGGCTACACCTTC
.	TRBJ1-5	TRBV2	.	17	CASTLDPLYTSNQPQHF	TGTGCCAGCACACTTGACCCCCTATACACTAGCAATCAGCCCCAGCATTTT
.	TRBJ2-3	TRBV20-1	.	12	CSAPLWADTQYF	TGCAGTGCTCCCCTATGGGCAGATACGCAGTATTTT
.	TRBJ1-2	TRBV20-1	.	10	CSAGEFGYTF	TGCAGTGCTGGAGAGTTTGGCTACACCTTC
.	TRBJ2-2	TRBV3-1	.	16	CASSQVLAGWSGELFF	TGTGCCAGCAGCCAAGTTCTGGCGGGATGGAGCGGGGAGCTGTTTTTT
TRBD1	TRBJ2-1	TRBV7-9	many	13	CASSLGQASEQFF	TGTGCCAGCAGCCTCGGACAGGCCTCTGAGCAGTTCTTC
.	TRBJ2-1	TRBV14	many	11	CASSQANEQFF	TGTGCCAGCAGCCAAGCCAATGAGCAGTTCTTC
TRBD2	TRBJ2-5	TRBV3-1	.	19	CASSQDSPLAGGLGQTQYF	TGTGCCAGCAGCCAAGATTCACCCCTAGCGGGGGGGCTAGGACAGACCCAGTACTTC
.	TRBJ1-2	TRBV6-2/TRBV6-3	.	13	CASSLGRNYGYTF	TGTGCCAGCAGTTTGGGGCGAAACTATGGCTACACCTTC
.	TRBJ2-2	TRBV14	many	16	CASSQGRHSSTGELFF	TGTGCCAGCAGCCAAGGGAGACACTCGTCCACCGGGGAGCTGTTTTTT
.	TRBJ2-7	TRBV6-1	few	17	CASSTSPSNTGPYEQYF	TGTGCCAGCAGTACTAGTCCAAGTAACACGGGACCCTACGAGCAGTACTTC